This TCR beta chain originates from a study of blood T cell repertoires in COVID-19. Study details: Samples taken during acute and convalescent COVID-19 were collected in the United States, Italy and Spain. From T cells, B-cell-depleted T cells, or PBMCs came the material, which was cDNA or gDNA.

Original methodology: Estimation of nucleated cell counts was performed using reference gene primer amplification. Sequencing used immunoSEQ multiplex PCR; TCRdb keeps in-frame clones, though not all of them. The DNA was the basis for D and trimming; V, J and clone size are from that table. The sample records 62,000 or so clones, around three quarters being singletons. Trimming stripped 6 bases from V and 5 bases from J, with 13 bases between. Germline assignment: CDR1 MNHEY and CDR2 SVGAGI. The CDR3 spans 13 residues. This sequence joins TRBV6-5 and TRBJ1-1, with D perhaps TRBD1 (6 bases). The clonotype originates from a human donor in a cohort sampled during active COVID-19. The sample consisted of peripheral blood. The CDR3 region has the DNA TGTGCCAGCAGGAAGGACAGTAGGACTGAAGCTTTCTTT. Its translation: CASRKDSRTEAFF.